Listed below are T cell receptor beta chains from one sample, sequenced in a study of T cell changes during pregnancy in multiple sclerosis. Libraries were prepared by immunoSEQ multiplex PCR; TCRdb keeps only in-frame clonotypes and omits some of them. Here the sample spans over 40,000 clones, about 91% being singletons. The material was peripheral blood, obtained in the third trimester of pregnancy. The receptors were sampled from a female donor with multiple sclerosis, enrolled in a pregnancy study. CDR3s include the opening cysteine and the closing phenylalanine or tryptophan. D genes are given only for firm matches. Clone sizes are given selectively: once, few, many, or a class where the clone is expanded.

j_gene	d_gene	abundance	v_gene	CDR3aa	CDR3nt
TRBJ2-1	NA	NA	TRBV4-1	CASSPRDSPVYEQFF	TGCGCCAGCAGCCCCCGGGACTCCCCGGTCTATGAGCAGTTCTTC
TRBJ2-2	TRBD1	NA	TRBV6-4	CASSGQGATGELFF	TGTGCCAGCAGCGGACAGGGGGCAACCGGGGAGCTGTTTTTT
TRBJ2-7	NA	NA	TRBV4-3	CASSQMGGTGEQYF	TGCGCCAGCAGCCAAATGGGGGGTACAGGAGAGCAGTACTTC
TRBJ2-1	NA	NA	TRBV5-4	CASSLIGGNEQFF	TGTGCCAGCAGCTTAATAGGGGGCAATGAGCAGTTCTTC
TRBJ2-7	NA	NA	TRBV28	CASSLRGGQYF	TGTGCCAGCAGTTTAAGGGGAGGACAGTACTTC
TRBJ1-3	NA	once	TRBV29-1	CSVGTDSGNTIYF	TGCAGCGTTGGGACAGACTCTGGAAACACCATATATTTT
TRBJ1-1	TRBD1	few	TRBV7-7	CASSRLQGGNTEAFF	TGTGCTAGCAGCCGTTTACAGGGGGGGAACACTGAAGCTTTCTTT
TRBJ2-4	TRBD1	NA	TRBV2	CASRDRGLDIQYF	TGTGCCAGCAGGGACAGGGGGTTGGACATTCAGTACTTC
TRBJ2-5	TRBD2	NA	TRBV6-1	CASTRRGEVGTQYF	TGTGCCAGCACCCGGCGGGGGGAGGTCGGGACCCAGTACTTC
TRBJ1-2	TRBD1	NA	TRBV7-3	CASSLQPDRPYGYTF	TGTGCCAGCAGCCTTCAACCGGACAGGCCCTATGGCTACACCTTC
TRBJ2-1	TRBD2	NA	TRBV5-1	CASSLGGRGRNNEQFF	TGCGCCAGCAGCTTGGGGGGGAGGGGAAGAAACAATGAGCAGTTCTTC
TRBJ1-2	TRBD1	NA	TRBV27	CASRERTGIYGYTF	TGTGCCAGCAGAGAACGGACAGGAATCTATGGCTACACCTTC
TRBJ2-7	NA	NA	TRBV4-2	CASSQVTSLGEQYF	TGTGCCAGCAGCCAAGTCACTAGTTTGGGCGAGCAGTACTTC
TRBJ2-7	TRBD2	NA	TRBV7-9	CASSPRTSGNDYEQYF	TGTGCCAGCAGCCCGCGGACTAGCGGGAATGACTACGAGCAGTACTTC
TRBJ1-4	TRBD1	NA	TRBV18	CASSQDRGSEKLFF	TGTGCCAGCTCACAAGACAGGGGAAGCGAAAAACTGTTTTTT
TRBJ2-1	TRBD2	medium-sized	TRBV5-4	CASSPGTIQFF	TGTGCCAGCAGCCCCGGGACTATTCAGTTCTTC
TRBJ2-2	NA	NA	TRBV6-5	CASGPRRRGTGELFF	TGTGCCAGCGGACCTCGCCGCCGGGGGACCGGGGAGCTGTTTTTT
TRBJ2-1	TRBD1	NA	TRBV6-5	CASSYPGTGNEQFF	TGTGCCAGCAGTTACCCCGGGACAGGGAATGAGCAGTTCTTC
TRBJ1-2	NA	NA	TRBV19	CASSIASRGFGYGYTF	TGTGCCAGTAGTATAGCAAGTAGGGGCTTCGGCTATGGCTACACCTTC
TRBJ2-7	NA	NA	TRBV10-3	CAISERESHEQYF	TGTGCCATCAGTGAGCGGGAGTCCCACGAGCAGTACTTC
TRBJ2-2	TRBD2	NA	TRBV9	CASSILAGVRSAGELFF	TGTGCCAGCAGCATCTTAGCGGGAGTCCGATCCGCCGGGGAGCTGTTTTTT
TRBJ2-7	TRBD1	once	TRBV11-1	CASSRQGTYEQYF	TGTGCCAGCAGCCGACAGGGGACCTACGAGCAGTACTTC
TRBJ1-5	NA	NA	TRBV10-3	CAISEPGEAQHF	TGTGCCATCAGTGAGCCGGGTGAAGCCCAGCATTTT
TRBJ2-1	TRBD2	NA	TRBV5-1	CASSPGVLAGYNEQFF	TGCGCCAGCAGCCCGGGAGTACTAGCGGGGTACAATGAGCAGTTCTTC
TRBJ2-7	NA	NA	TRBV19	CASSIRLGDEQYF	TGTGCCAGTAGTATCAGACTTGGAGACGAGCAGTACTTC
TRBJ2-7	TRBD2	NA	TRBV27	CASSLRGAGRSYEQYF	TGTGCCAGCAGTTTAAGAGGAGCGGGACGGTCCTACGAGCAGTACTTC
TRBJ2-3	NA	NA	TRBV5-1	CASRTLTGDFTDTQYF	TGCGCCAGCAGGACCTTAACAGGAGACTTCACAGATACGCAGTATTTT
TRBJ2-7	TRBD2	once	TRBV27	CASRLAGDTYEQYF	TGTGCCAGCAGATTAGCGGGAGATACCTACGAGCAGTACTTC
TRBJ2-7	NA	medium-sized	TRBV6-6	CASSYSTDSYEQYF	TGTGCCAGCAGTTACTCCACGGACAGCTACGAGCAGTACTTC
TRBJ2-7	TRBD2	NA	TRBV4-2	CASSLYRGGGLSYEQYF	TGTGCCAGCAGCCTATACCGTGGCGGGGGTCTCTCCTACGAGCAGTACTTC
TRBJ2-3	NA	many	TRBV6-4	CASSENTGTDTQYF	TGTGCCAGCAGTGAGAATACAGGGACAGATACGCAGTATTTT
TRBJ1-2	TRBD1	NA	TRBV28	CASSPDREFDGYTF	TGTGCCAGCAGTCCAGACAGGGAGTTTGATGGCTACACCTTC
TRBJ2-7	TRBD1	few	TRBV19	CASSPGTGAYEQYF	TGTGCCAGTAGCCCAGGGACAGGCGCTTACGAGCAGTACTTC
TRBJ2-2	TRBD1	NA	TRBV6-4	CASSGGTGGAGGELFF	TGTGCCAGCAGTGGTGGGACAGGGGGCGCCGGCGGGGAGCTGTTTTTT
TRBJ2-2	NA	NA	TRBV7-3	CASSPSSVYTGELFF	TGTGCCAGCAGCCCCAGTAGCGTTTACACCGGGGAGCTGTTTTTT
TRBJ2-7	TRBD1	NA	TRBV19	CASSIDGYRGPKNEQYF	TGTGCCAGTAGTATAGATGGCTACAGGGGGCCAAAGAACGAGCAGTACTTC
TRBJ2-1	TRBD2	NA	TRBV19	CASSTRGGLAVPSSYNEQFF	TGTGCCAGTAGTACCAGAGGGGGACTAGCGGTTCCGAGCTCCTACAATGAGCAGTTCTTC
TRBJ2-7	TRBD2	once	TRBV19	CASTPQWGLAGEQYF	TGTGCCAGTACCCCCCAATGGGGACTAGCGGGCGAGCAGTACTTC
TRBJ2-3	NA	NA	TRBV7-9	CASSEASAQFTDTQYF	TGTGCCAGCAGCGAAGCTAGCGCCCAATTCACAGATACGCAGTATTTT
TRBJ2-4	TRBD2	once	TRBV7-9	CASSRPLAGGFNIQYF	TGTGCCAGCAGCCGTCCACTAGCGGGAGGATTTAACATTCAGTACTTC
TRBJ1-1	NA	NA	TRBV6-1	CASSHRENTEAFF	TGTGCCAGCAGTCACAGGGAGAACACTGAAGCTTTCTTT
TRBJ1-2	TRBD1	NA	TRBV28	CASSLTGRGYTF	TGTGCCAGCAGTTTGACAGGGCGAGGCTACACCTTC
TRBJ2-7	TRBD2	NA	TRBV9	CASSLTSGNYEQYF	TGTGCCAGCAGCCTGACTAGCGGGAATTACGAGCAGTACTTC
TRBJ2-1	NA	once	TRBV4-1	CASSQGLSHYNEQFF	TGCGCCAGCAGCCAAGGACTTAGCCACTACAATGAGCAGTTCTTC
TRBJ1-1	NA	NA	TRBV21-1	CASSKRVGGCDTEAFF	TGTGCCAGCAGCAAACGAGTGGGAGGTTGCGACACTGAAGCTTTCTTT
TRBJ2-1	TRBD2	NA	TRBV15	CATSDLAGGMNEQFF	TGTGCCACCAGCGACCTAGCGGGAGGTATGAATGAGCAGTTCTTC
TRBJ1-2	NA	NA	TRBV27	CASSLTPSGEITF	TGTGCCAGCAGTTTAACACCATCAGGGGAGATCACCTTC
TRBJ2-1	NA	NA	TRBV29-1	CSVDRYNEQFF	TGCAGCGTCGACAGGTACAATGAGCAGTTCTTC
TRBJ2-1	TRBD2	once	TRBV4-1	CASSPLTTSGHYNEQFF	TGCGCCAGCAGCCCCCTAACCACTAGCGGGCACTACAATGAGCAGTTCTTC
TRBJ2-1	NA	NA	TRBV5-5	CASSLASGGAYNEQFF	TGTGCCAGCAGCTTGGCCAGCGGAGGAGCCTACAATGAGCAGTTCTTC
TRBJ2-1	NA	NA	TRBV29-1	CSVVVDEQFF	TGCAGCGTTGTAGTAGATGAGCAGTTCTTC
TRBJ1-1	TRBD1	NA	TRBV29-1	CSVEVGQGATEAFF	TGCAGCGTTGAAGTAGGACAGGGGGCTACTGAAGCTTTCTTT
TRBJ1-4	NA	NA	TRBV6-1	CASSVLPGRNEKLFF	TGTGCCAGCAGTGTACTCCCAGGCAGAAATGAAAAACTGTTTTTT